This T cell receptor beta chain was documented in a study of human T cells and chemical hapten exposure. Whole-study context: Patch tests put 0.01% DPC on the upper back, and the results were checked at 6 days. The variation in per-sample TCR yields arose mainly from small differences in pooled library volumes.

For the library, individual cDNA molecules each received unique molecular identifiers. MiXCR was run by TCRdb on the RACE reads, yielding one entry per CDR3 protein. In the table there are 180,000 or so distinct CDR3 sequences, around 30% of which are singletons. V was cut by 1 base and J by 4 bases, with 7 bases left in between. This CDR3 has 13 residues. CDR1 and CDR2 from the germline V gene are SGHTA and FQGNSA. General observations from the study: Clustering by CDR3 similarity yielded significantly more large clusters from expanded TCRs than controls.

The time point here: pre-sensitization, week 0. This sample's treatment: therapeutic diphenylcyclopropenone sensitization with weekly scalp DPC. In its sample, this clonotype was seen a few times. Its matching antigen is unknown. The rearrangement joins TRBV7-2 to TRBJ1-1; D is unresolved. This material consisted of whole blood, taken in connection with sensitization to the hapten diphenylcyclopropenone (DPC). The sequence derives from a woman younger than 45 with alopecia areata. Some clones in this sample may be carry-over from other donors' samples. The CDR3 sequence: CASSLDHSTEAFF. The CDR3 DNA follows: TGTGCCAGCAGCTTAGACCACTCCACTGAAGCTTTCTTT.